The sequence of this T cell receptor (beta chain) was determined in a study of OX40 agonist ivuxolimab in advanced cancers. Exclusion applied to patients with autoimmune disease history or systemic immunosuppression. Sampling times: baseline, cycle 4 day 1, cycle 7 day 1. CDR1 and CDR2 (germline): SGHDT, YYEEEE. Deletions cut 3 bases from V and 3 bases from J, with 9 bases between. This CDR3 region has 13 residues. Using immunoSEQ multiplex PCR, the repertoire was profiled, and TCRdb retains in-frame clones only, with some absent. This sample has roughly 80,000 clones; roughly 84% occur once, and the top ten carry 6.2%.

The origin of this receptor is an adult with an advanced solid tumor such as melanoma, head and neck, liver or kidney cancer. This rearrangement joins TRBV5-6 to TRBJ2-5; D not resolved. Sequenced here: CD4+ or CD8+ T cells sorted from blood, sampled in a trial of the OX40 agonist ivuxolimab. CDR3 residues: CASSSNQKETQYF. The CDR3 DNA follows: TGTGCCAGCAGCTCCAACCAGAAAGAGACCCAGTACTTC. The full variable domain, in which reference TRBV5-6 and TRBJ2-5 provide the parts outside the CDR3, is DAGVTQSPTHLIKTRGQQVTLRCSPKSGHDTVSWYQQALGQGPQFIFQYYEEEERQRGNFPDRFSGHQFPNYSSELNVNALLLGDSALYLCASSSNQKETQYFGPGTRLLVL.